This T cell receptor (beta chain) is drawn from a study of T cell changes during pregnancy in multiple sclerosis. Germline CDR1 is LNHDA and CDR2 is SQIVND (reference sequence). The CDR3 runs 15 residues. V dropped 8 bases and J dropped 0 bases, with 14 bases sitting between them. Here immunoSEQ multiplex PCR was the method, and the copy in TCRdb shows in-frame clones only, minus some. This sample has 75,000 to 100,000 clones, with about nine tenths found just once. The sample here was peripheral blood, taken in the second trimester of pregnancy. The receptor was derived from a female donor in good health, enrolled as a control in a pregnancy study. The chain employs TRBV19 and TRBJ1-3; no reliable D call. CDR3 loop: CASVESGSSGNTIYF. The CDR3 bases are TGTGCCAGTGTTGAGAGCGGGAGCTCTGGAAACACCATATATTTT.